A single sample is the source of the 27 T cell receptor beta chains below, sequenced in a study of T cell responses to AZD1222 COVID-19 vaccine. Here immunoSEQ multiplex PCR was the method, and the copy in TCRdb shows in-frame clones only, minus some. The repertoire consists of under 150,000 clones, with about 90% occurring once and the leading ten covering 9.3%. The source material was peripheral blood, sampled 28 days after the second AZD1222 dose. Every receptor here comes from an adult who received the AZD1222 COVID-19 vaccine.

This sequence joins TRBV27 and TRBJ1-2; 7 nucleotides align to TRBD1. This CDR3 region has 14 residues. V lost 2 bases to trimming and J lost 4 bases; unmatched junction nucleotides: 4. From germline, CDR1 is MNHEY and CDR2 SMNVEV (reference sequence). CDR3 DNA sequence: TGTGCCAGCAGTTTACAGGGGGAGGGCTATGGCTACACCTTC. This gives the protein CASSLQGEGYGYTF.

This sequence joins TRBV5-4 and TRBJ1-1; D is uncertain. Germline CDR1 is SGHNT and CDR2 is YYREEE (reference sequence). The CDR3 consists of 15 residues. Trimming stripped 3 bases from V and 5 bases from J, with 17 bases between. Written as DNA, the CDR3 is TGTGCCAGCAGCTCGCTCAAAGGCCGATGTACTGAAGCTTTCTTT. This sequence encodes CASSSLKGRCTEAFF.

The V and J genes are TRBV6-5 and TRBJ2-7; either TRBD1 or TRBD2 may fit D (5 bases each). This CDR3 spans 13 amino acids. CDR1 is MNHEY, CDR2 SVGAGI, per germline. The V and J ends lost 0 bases and 6 bases respectively, with 9 bases between them. CDR3 sequence (DNA): TGTGCCAGCAGTTACTCGAGGGGTGGCGAGCAGTACGTC. It encodes CASSYSRGGEQYV.

The chain carries TRBV4-2 and TRBJ2-7, with D possibly being TRBD2 (6 bases). The CDR3 runs to 16 residues. Germline-derived CDR1 and CDR2 are LGHNA and YNFKEQ. Trimming cost V 1 base and J 0 bases, with 13 bases left between them. The CDR3: CASSQVLAGYSYEQYF. CDR3 DNA sequence: TGTGCCAGCAGCCAAGTCCTCGCGGGGTACTCCTACGAGCAGTACTTC.

The J gene is TRBJ1-1, the V gene TRBV12-3 or TRBV12-4; D call uncertain. Trimming removed 2 bases from V and 6 bases from J, with 7 bases in between. The CDR3 loop spans 12 amino acids. The CDR3 DNA sequence: TGTGCCAGCAGTTTAACGACACCTGAAGCTTTCTTT. Protein product: CASSLTTPEAFF.

J is TRBJ1-1 and V is TRBV19, with D perhaps matching TRBD1 (5 bases). Germline values: CDR1 LNHDA, CDR2 SQIVND (reference sequence). The CDR3 runs 13 residues. V was pared by 5 bases and J by 1 base, with 8 bases between. This CDR3 reads CASSRGRNTEAFF. CDR3 nucleotides: TGTGCCAGTAGTCGGGGCAGGAACACTGAAGCTTTCTTT. Together with reference TRBV19 and TRBJ1-1, the CDR3 gives the full variable domain: DGGITQSPKYLFRKEGQNVTLSCEQNLNHDAMYWYRQDPGQGLRLIYYSQIVNDFQKGDIAEGYSVSREKKESFPLTVTSAQKNPTAFYLCASSRGRNTEAFFGQGTRLTVV.

The V gene is TRBV10-1, the J gene TRBJ1-3; D is unresolved. Germline V gene lookup returns CDR1 WNHNN and CDR2 SYGVQD (reference sequence). V lost 3 bases and J 0 bases, leaving 6 bases between the germline ends. This CDR3 has 14 residues. CDR3 region: CASSEQFSGNTIYF. The CDR3 DNA sequence: TGCGCCAGCAGTGAACAGTTCTCTGGAAACACCATATATTTT.

The chain is built from TRBV6-4 and TRBJ1-2; 9 positions match TRBD1. Trimming took 2 bases from V and 6 from J; bases not matched to a gene: 13. Germline values: CDR1 MRHNA, CDR2 SNTAGT. This CDR3 comprises 17 residues. CDR3 sequence: CASSDTYRDRVSDGYTF. As DNA, the CDR3 is TGTGCCAGCAGTGACACTTACCGGGACAGGGTATCGGATGGCTACACCTTC.

The chain is built from TRBV5-4 and TRBJ1-1; D gene uncertain. Germline V gene sequence: CDR1 SGHNT, CDR2 YYREEE (reference sequence). The germline V and J ends were trimmed by 4 bases and 7 bases, with 11 bases remaining between them. This CDR3 spans 12 amino acids. The CDR3 bases are TGTGCCAGCAGCCCCTATCCCGGTGAAGCTTTCTTT. This codes for CASSPYPGEAFF.

The V and J genes are TRBV19 and TRBJ1-5; D not certain. The germline V gene encodes CDR1 LNHDA and CDR2 SQIVND (reference sequence). This CDR3 region has 13 residues. With 3 bases removed from V and 6 bases from J, the gap between germline ends came to 9 bases. The CDR3 loop is CASSMLEGQPQHF. CDR3 nucleotide sequence: TGTGCCAGTAGTATGTTGGAGGGTCAGCCCCAGCATTTT.

The genes are TRBV4-1 and TRBJ2-7; tentative D call: TRBD2 (5 bases). Germline V gives CDR1 MGHRA, CDR2 YSYEKL. Between the trimmed V and J ends, which lost 4 bases and 4 bases, there was a span of 14 bases. The CDR3 consists of 14 residues. In nucleotides, the CDR3 is TGCGCCAGCAGCCCGTTCAGAGGGCCATACGAGCAGTACTTC. Translating it yields CASSPFRGPYEQYF.

Only one count was recorded for this clone. CDR3 residues: CASSIGVLMNTEAFF. DNA for the CDR3: TGTGCCAGTAGTATAGGGGTGTTGATGAACACTGAAGCTTTCTTT. This chain uses TRBV19 with TRBJ1-1, with D unresolved. The V end was cut by 1 base, the J end by 0 bases, with 9 bases between. Germline CDR1 LNHDA, CDR2 SQIVND (reference sequence). This CDR3 region has 15 residues.

The chain couples TRBV19 to TRBJ2-1; D not resolved. V was pared by 7 bases and J by 2 bases, with 21 bases between. The CDR3 loop spans 17 amino acids. Germline V CDR1 and CDR2: LNHDA, SQIVND (reference sequence). The CDR3 DNA follows: TGTGCCAGTACTAAACTTCTGGCTCGCGGAACCTACAATGAGCAGTTCTTC. Its protein product is CASTKLLARGTYNEQFF.

The rearrangement links TRBV3-1 (or the pseudogene TRBV3-2) to TRBJ2-1, with 8 bases aligning to TRBD2. Germline V gene sequence: CDR1 LGHDT, CDR2 YNNKEL (reference sequence). The V gene end was trimmed by 1 base and the J gene end by 2 bases; junction bases not matched to a gene: 4. This CDR3 contains 16 residues. CDR3 coding DNA: TGTGCCAGCAGCCAAGGCGGGGGGAGGGCCTACAATGAGCAGTTCTTC. Translation: CASSQGGGRAYNEQFF.

The genes are TRBV11-2 and TRBJ2-5; D is uncertain. Trimming left V 1 base short and J 4 bases short, with 13 bases between. CDR3 length: 15 amino acids. Germline assignment: CDR1 SGHAT and CDR2 FQNNGV. The CDR3 DNA is TGTGCCAGCAGCTTAGGCTTGGGATCAGGAGAGACCCAGTACTTC. As protein: CASSLGLGSGETQYF.

This CDR3 is CASGLQPGWKETQYF. The CDR3 DNA follows: TGTGCTAGTGGGTTACAGCCGGGATGGAAAGAGACCCAGTACTTC. V and J are TRBV12-5 and TRBJ2-5, with a tentative D call TRBD2 (5 bases). This CDR3 is 15 amino acids long. Trimming shortened V by 6 bases and J by 3 bases, and 17 bases separated the two germline ends. Germline assignment: CDR1 LGHNT and CDR2 FRNRAP.

The rearrangement joins TRBV28 to TRBJ2-3; D is ambiguous. The CDR3 covers 12 residues. From germline, CDR1 is MDHEN and CDR2 SYDVKM. With 7 bases removed from V and 3 bases from J, the gap between germline ends came to 8 bases. The CDR3 sequence: CASKISTDTQYF. CDR3 DNA sequence: TGTGCCAGCAAAATCTCGACAGATACGCAGTATTTT.

The V and J genes are TRBV12-3 or TRBV12-4 and TRBJ1-1, with unresolved D. Trimming took off 1 base at V and 9 bases at J, with 9 bases between the two ends. The CDR3 extends over 12 amino acids. This chain's CDR3 is CASSLEEGQAFF. CDR3 DNA: TGTGCCAGCAGTTTAGAGGAGGGTCAAGCTTTCTTT.

The gene calls are TRBV5-8 and TRBJ1-1; D gene unclear. The CDR3 length is 11 residues. Per the germline V gene, CDR1 is SGHTS and CDR2 is YDEGEE. Trimming pared 5 bases from V and 8 bases from J, leaving 10 bases between. For the CDR3, the DNA is TGTGCCAGCAGGTGGCGGAGAGAAGCTTTCTTT. It specifies CASRWRREAFF. Combining the CDR3 with reference TRBV5-8 and TRBJ1-1 gives the whole variable domain EAGVTQSPTHLIKTRGQQATLRCSPISGHTSVYWYQQALGLGLQFLLWYDEGEERNRGNFPPRFSGRQFPNYSSELNVNALELEDSALYLCASRWRREAFFGQGTRLTVV.

V gene TRBV29-1 combines with J gene TRBJ1-5; D gene unclear. V lost 4 bases and J 4 bases, leaving 11 bases between the germline ends. CDR3 length equals 13 residues. Germline CDR1 reads SQVTM; CDR2 reads ANQGSEA. The CDR3 is CSVGAQSNQPQHF. CDR3 coding DNA: TGCAGCGTTGGCGCTCAGAGTAATCAGCCCCAGCATTTT.

This chain links TRBV4-1 with TRBJ2-7; 7 nucleotides line up with TRBD1. The V and J ends lost 4 bases and 5 bases, in that order; junction bases with no gene match: 11. This CDR3 is built from 15 residues. Germline values: CDR1 MGHRA, CDR2 YSYEKL. The CDR3 DNA follows: TGCGCCAGCAGCCTTGGACAGGCAATATTGCACGAGCAGTACTTC. This codes for CASSLGQAILHEQYF.

The chain combines TRBV11-2 with TRBJ1-1; 7 bases map to TRBD1. This CDR3 comprises 15 residues. Germline CDR1 reads SGHAT; CDR2 reads FQNNGV. The V gene end was trimmed by 1 base and the J gene end by 1 base; junction bases not matched to a gene: 3. DNA for the CDR3: TGTGCCAGCAGCTTAGTAGGGGGCCGGAACACTGAAGCTTTCTTT. It yields the protein CASSLVGGRNTEAFF. The entire variable domain, with the rest obtained from reference TRBV11-2 and TRBJ1-1, is as follows: EAGVAQSPRYKIIEKRQSVAFWCNPISGHATLYWYQQILGQGPKLLIQFQNNGVVDDSQLPKDRFSAERLKGVDSTLKIQPAKLEDSAVYLCASSLVGGRNTEAFFGQGTRLTVV.

The V and J genes are TRBV6-5 and TRBJ1-2, with TRBD1 matching over 10 bases. The CDR3 covers 14 residues. V was pared by 6 bases and J by 4 bases, with 5 bases of the junction left unmatched. Germline CDR1 is MNHEY and CDR2 is SVGAGI. CDR3 DNA: TGTGCCAGCAGACACCGGGACAGGGGCTATGGCTACACCTTC. Its protein is CASRHRDRGYGYTF.

This clone showed up just once. This chain uses TRBV7-2 with TRBJ2-1, with a possible D match to TRBD2 (5 bases). CDR3 length equals 15 residues. V lost 3 bases and J lost 5, with 14 bases in between. CDR1 and CDR2 from the germline V gene are SGHTA and FQGNSA. CDR3 coding DNA: TGTGCCAGCAGCTTTATTGGACTCAGCCACAATGAGCAGTTCTTC. Its protein is CASSFIGLSHNEQFF.

The genes are TRBV6-5 and TRBJ1-1, with D perhaps matching TRBD1 (5 bases). V gave up 0 bases and J gave up 4 bases, with 15 bases separating them. The CDR3 contains 16 residues. CDR1 and CDR2 (germline): MNHEY, SVGAGI. This CDR3 reads CASSYSLGGLGTEAFF. Written as DNA, the CDR3 is TGTGCCAGCAGTTACTCTTTGGGGGGGTTGGGCACTGAAGCTTTCTTT.

V usage is TRBV10-3 and J usage is TRBJ2-3; 8 bases line up with TRBD1. With V trimmed by 7 bases and J by 1 base, 7 bases remained unmatched. Germline V lookup: CDR1 ENHRY, CDR2 SYGVKD. This CDR3 is 15 amino acids long. In DNA form, the CDR3 reads TGTGCCATCACCCAGGGGGCCCTCGGCACAGATACGCAGTATTTT. It translates to CAITQGALGTDTQYF.

The rearrangement uses TRBV9 and TRBJ2-1; 10 bases are shared with TRBD2. Trimming took 4 bases from V and 14 from J; bases not matched to a gene: 18. Germline V gene lookup returns CDR1 SGDLS and CDR2 YYNGEE. This CDR3 has 16 residues. The CDR3 DNA sequence: TGTGCCAGCAGCTCACCGCGGGGACTAAGCGGGGGGGCAGAGTTCTTC. This gives the protein CASSSPRGLSGGAEFF. The full variable domain, completed using reference TRBV9 and TRBJ2-1, is DSGVTQTPKHLITATGQRVTLRCSPRSGDLSVYWYQQSLDQGLQFLIQYYNGEERAKGNILERFSAQQFPDLHSELNLSSLELGDSALYFCASSSPRGLSGGAEFFGPGTRLTVL.